Given below is one TCR beta chain in context. The sample belongs to a study of T cell changes during pregnancy in multiple sclerosis. Clones were read by immunoSEQ multiplex PCR, and TCRdb kept only the in-frame ones, dropping some. Of fewer than 45,000 clones in the sample, 88% are singletons; the top ten hold approximately 6.8%. This CDR3 spans 13 amino acids. Per germline, CDR1 LNHDA and CDR2 SQIVND (reference sequence). The germline V and J ends were trimmed by 5 bases and 4 bases, with 11 bases remaining between them. The chain combines TRBV19 with TRBJ1-2; D is unresolved. This receptor was taken from a female donor with multiple sclerosis, enrolled in a pregnancy study. This specimen was CD8+ T cells from peripheral blood mononuclear cells, taken in the third trimester of pregnancy. In DNA form, the CDR3 reads TGTGCCAGTAGTCCCGGTGGACTCTATGGCTACACCTTC. Its translation: CASSPGGLYGYTF.